There are many counts of the clone carrying this TCR beta chain. TCRdb re-called the RT-PCR reads through MiXCR, storing one row per CDR3 protein. The sample includes 550,000 to 750,000 distinct CDR3 sequences, 13% to 15% of them seen just once. After removal of 0 bases from V and 4 bases from J, the junction contained 3 bases not matched to a gene. CDR1 is DFQATT, CDR2 SNEGSKA, per germline (reference sequence). The CDR3 covers 14 residues. The receptor was isolated from a female donor in good health, serving as a healthy control. The chain uses TRBV20-1 and TRBJ2-1; 7 bases line up with TRBD2. Material for sequencing was memory CD4+ T cells from blood. The CDR3 bases are TGCAGTGCTAGAGATAGGACTAGATACAATGAGCAGTTCTTC. This encodes CSARDRTRYNEQFF.